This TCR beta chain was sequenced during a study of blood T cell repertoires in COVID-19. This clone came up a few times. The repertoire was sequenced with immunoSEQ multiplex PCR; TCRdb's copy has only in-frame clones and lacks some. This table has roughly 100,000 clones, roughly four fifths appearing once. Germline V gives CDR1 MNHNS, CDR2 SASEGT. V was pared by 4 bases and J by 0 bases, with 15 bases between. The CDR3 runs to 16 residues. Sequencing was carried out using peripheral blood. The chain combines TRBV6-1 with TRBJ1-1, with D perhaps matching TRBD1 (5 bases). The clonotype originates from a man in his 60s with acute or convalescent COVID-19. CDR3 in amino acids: CASSAFRDFMNTEAFF. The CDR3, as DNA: TGTGCCAGCAGTGCCTTCAGGGACTTCATGAACACTGAAGCTTTCTTT.